Included here is one T cell receptor beta chain sequence, with context. The V gene's germline CDR1 is MNHEY and CDR2 SVGAGI. The CDR3 has 15 residues. After removal of 5 bases from V and 9 bases from J, the junction contained 12 bases not matched to a gene. This sample was taken from a study of blood T cell repertoires in COVID-19. Whole-study context: COVID-19 samples collected from the United States, Italy and Spain covered acute and convalescent phases. PBMCs, B-cell-depleted T cells, or T cells provided the cDNA or gDNA that made up the material.

In the original analysis: Scientists estimated how many nucleated cells there were by amplifying reference gene primers. This table comes from immunoSEQ multiplex PCR, and its TCRdb copy is limited to in-frame clones, with some not included. V and J calls and clone size follow that table, whereas D and trimming were derived from the DNA. The profile covers under 45,000 clones, with approximately 86% appearing a single time and 23% taken by the ten largest. Sequenced material: peripheral blood. The chain carries TRBV6-5 and TRBJ1-2; 10 nucleotides line up with TRBD1. The sequence was obtained from a woman of 80 years or more in a cohort sampled during active or convalescent COVID-19. The CDR3 DNA follows: TGTGCCAGCAGTCAGATTAGACAGGGGGCTAGGAGCTACACCTTC. Amino acids: CASSQIRQGARSYTF.